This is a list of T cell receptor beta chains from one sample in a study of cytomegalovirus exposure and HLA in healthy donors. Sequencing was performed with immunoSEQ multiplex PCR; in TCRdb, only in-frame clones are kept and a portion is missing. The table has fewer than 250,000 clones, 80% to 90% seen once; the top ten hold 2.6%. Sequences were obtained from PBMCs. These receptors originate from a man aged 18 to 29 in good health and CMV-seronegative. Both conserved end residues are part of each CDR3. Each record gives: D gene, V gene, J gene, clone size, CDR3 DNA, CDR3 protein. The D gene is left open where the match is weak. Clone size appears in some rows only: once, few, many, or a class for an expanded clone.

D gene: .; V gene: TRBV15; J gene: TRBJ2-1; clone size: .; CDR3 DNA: TGTGCCACCAGCAGAGATACAGGCCCCCCAGGGAATGAGCAGTTCTTC; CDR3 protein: CATSRDTGPPGNEQFF
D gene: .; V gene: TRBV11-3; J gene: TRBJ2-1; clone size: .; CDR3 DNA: TGTGCCAGCAGCTTAGCGCAGGGCGGTGAGCAGTTCTTC; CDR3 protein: CASSLAQGGEQFF
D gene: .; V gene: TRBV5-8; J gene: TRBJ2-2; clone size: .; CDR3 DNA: TGTGCCAGCACCCGGACAGAGAACACCGGGGAGCTGTTTTTT; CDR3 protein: CASTRTENTGELFF
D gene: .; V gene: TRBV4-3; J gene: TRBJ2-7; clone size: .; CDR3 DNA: TGCGCCAGCAGCCAAGATGGTGGCACCCCTTTGGAGCAGTACTTC; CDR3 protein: CASSQDGGTPLEQYF
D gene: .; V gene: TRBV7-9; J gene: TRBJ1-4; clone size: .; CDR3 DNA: TGTGCCAGCAGTCCGACGGACAGAGAAGTTAATGAAAAACTGTTTTTT; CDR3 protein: CASSPTDREVNEKLFF
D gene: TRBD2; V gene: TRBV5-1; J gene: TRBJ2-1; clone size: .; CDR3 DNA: TGCGCCAGCAGAATGGCGGCTAGCGGGTGGGGTTTCGATAATGAGCAGTTCTTC; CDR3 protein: CASRMAASGWGFDNEQFF
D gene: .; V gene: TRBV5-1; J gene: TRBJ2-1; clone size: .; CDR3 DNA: TGCGCCAGCAGCTTACAGGGTCATGAGCAGTTCTTC; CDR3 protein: CASSLQGHEQFF
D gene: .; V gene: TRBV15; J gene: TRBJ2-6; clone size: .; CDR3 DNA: TGTGCCACCAGCGCCCAGCGCTCTGGGGCCAACGTCCTGACTTTC; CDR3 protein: CATSAQRSGANVLTF
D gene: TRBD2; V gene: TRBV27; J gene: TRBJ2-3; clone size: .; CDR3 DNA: TGTGCCAGCAGTTTCCTAGCGGGGGGGCCCGCAGATACGCAGTATTTT; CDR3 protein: CASSFLAGGPADTQYF
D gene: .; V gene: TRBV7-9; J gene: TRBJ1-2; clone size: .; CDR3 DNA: TGTGCCAGCAGGGTTGGGGCTGACTATGGCTACACCTTC; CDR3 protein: CASRVGADYGYTF
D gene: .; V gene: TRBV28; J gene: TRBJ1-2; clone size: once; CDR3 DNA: TGTGCCAGCAGTTTAGAGGCCCCGGGGAATGGCTACACCTTC; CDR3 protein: CASSLEAPGNGYTF
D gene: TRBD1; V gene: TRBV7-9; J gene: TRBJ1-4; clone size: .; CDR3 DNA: TGTGCCAGCAGCATCGGACAGGGGAACCCAACTAATGAAAAACTGTTTTTT; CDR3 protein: CASSIGQGNPTNEKLFF
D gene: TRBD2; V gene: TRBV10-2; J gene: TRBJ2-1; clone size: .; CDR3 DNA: TGCGCCAGCAGTGAATTCAGAACTAGCGGGGGGGCACGGGAGCAGTTCTTC; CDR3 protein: CASSEFRTSGGAREQFF
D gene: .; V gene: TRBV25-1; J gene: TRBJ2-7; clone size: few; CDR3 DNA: TGTGCCAGCAGTGAATGGGGGGATTCCTCCGAGCAGTACTTC; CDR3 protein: CASSEWGDSSEQYF
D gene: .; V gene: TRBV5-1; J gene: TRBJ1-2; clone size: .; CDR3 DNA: TGCGCCAGCAGCTTGGCCCACAGGAGCTCTCGAGGCTACACCTTC; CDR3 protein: CASSLAHRSSRGYTF
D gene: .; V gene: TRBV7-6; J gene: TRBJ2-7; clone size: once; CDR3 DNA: TGTGCCAGCAGCCCCCGGGGAGGGGCAGGGGTTACCTACGAGCAGTACTTC; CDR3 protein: CASSPRGGAGVTYEQYF
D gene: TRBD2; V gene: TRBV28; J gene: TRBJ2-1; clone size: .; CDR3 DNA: TGTGCCAGCCTAGCGGGAGGGGCATGGACCTACAATGAGCAGTTCTTC; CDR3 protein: CASLAGGAWTYNEQFF
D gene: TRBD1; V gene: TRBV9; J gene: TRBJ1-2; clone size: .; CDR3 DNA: TGTGCCAGCAGCGTCGGACAGGGAGTGGTTCGGAGAGGCTACACCTTC; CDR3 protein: CASSVGQGVVRRGYTF
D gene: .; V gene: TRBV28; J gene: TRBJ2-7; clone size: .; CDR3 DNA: TGTGCCAGCAGTCAGGCCTACGAGCAGTACTTC; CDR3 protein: CASSQAYEQYF
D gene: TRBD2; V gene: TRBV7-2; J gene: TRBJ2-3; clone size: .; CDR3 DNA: TGTGCCAGCAGCTTAACTAGCGGGGGTTTAGATACGCAGTATTTT; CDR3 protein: CASSLTSGGLDTQYF
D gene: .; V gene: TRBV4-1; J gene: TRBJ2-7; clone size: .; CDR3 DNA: TGCGCCAGCAGCCGACAGATTTTCTCCTACGAGCAGTACTTC; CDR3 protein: CASSRQIFSYEQYF
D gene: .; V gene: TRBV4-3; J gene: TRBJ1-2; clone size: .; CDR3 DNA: TGCGCCAGCAGCCAAGATAGGAGAGGCTACACCTTC; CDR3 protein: CASSQDRRGYTF
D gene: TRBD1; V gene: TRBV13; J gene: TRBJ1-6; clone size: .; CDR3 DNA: TGTGCCAGCAGCTTCCGGGACAGGATTAATTCACCCCTCCACTTT; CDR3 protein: CASSFRDRINSPLHF
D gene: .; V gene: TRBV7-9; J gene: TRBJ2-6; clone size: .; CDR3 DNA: TGTGCCATAACACCCTCTGGGGCCAACGTCCTGACTTTC; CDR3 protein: CAITPSGANVLTF
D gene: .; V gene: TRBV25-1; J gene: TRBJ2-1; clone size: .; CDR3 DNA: TGTGCCAGCAGTGCGGGTTACAATGAGCAGTTCTTC; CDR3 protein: CASSAGYNEQFF
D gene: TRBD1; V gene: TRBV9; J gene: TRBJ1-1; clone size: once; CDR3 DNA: TGTGCCAGCAGCGTCGAGGGGGCAGGGACTGAAGCTTTCTTT; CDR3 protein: CASSVEGAGTEAFF
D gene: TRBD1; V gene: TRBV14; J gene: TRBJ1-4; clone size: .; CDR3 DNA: TGTGCCAGCAGCCACTCCGGGACAGGGAACCTGTTTTTT; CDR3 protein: CASSHSGTGNLFF
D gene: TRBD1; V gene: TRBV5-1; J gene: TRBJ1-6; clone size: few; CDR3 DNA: TGCGCCAGCAGCTTGGAACAGGGGGCGAATTCACCCCTCCACTTT; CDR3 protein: CASSLEQGANSPLHF
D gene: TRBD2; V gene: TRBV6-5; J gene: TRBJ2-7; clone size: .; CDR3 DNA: TGTGCCAGCAGTTCTTTAGCGGGAGGGGCCTACGAGCAGTACTTC; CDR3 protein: CASSSLAGGAYEQYF
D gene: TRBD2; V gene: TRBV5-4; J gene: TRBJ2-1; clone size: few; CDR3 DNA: TGTGCCAGCAGCTCTAAGCGGGACGGGGACGCAGAGCAGTTCTTC; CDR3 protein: CASSSKRDGDAEQFF
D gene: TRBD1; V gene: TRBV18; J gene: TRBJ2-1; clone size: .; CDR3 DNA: TGTGCCAGCTCGGAGGGACAGGACCAAAAGCAGTTCTTC; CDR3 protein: CASSEGQDQKQFF
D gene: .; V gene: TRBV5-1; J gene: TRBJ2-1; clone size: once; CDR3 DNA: TGCGCCAGCAGCTTGGCAGCTAGAATCCGCTACAATGAGCAGTTCTTC; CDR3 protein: CASSLAARIRYNEQFF
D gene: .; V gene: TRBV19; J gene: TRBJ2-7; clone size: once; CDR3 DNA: TGTGCCAGTAGTTGGTCGGGAAGGCACTCCTACGAGCAGTACTTC; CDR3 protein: CASSWSGRHSYEQYF
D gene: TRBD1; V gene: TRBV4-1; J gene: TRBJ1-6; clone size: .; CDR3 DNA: TGCGCCAGCAGCCCCACTACAGGGGGCTCCCATAATTCACCCCTCCACTTT; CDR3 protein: CASSPTTGGSHNSPLHF
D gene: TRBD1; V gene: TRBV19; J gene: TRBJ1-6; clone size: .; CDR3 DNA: TGTGCCAGTAGTATGACAGGGAATTCACCCCTCCACTTT; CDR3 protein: CASSMTGNSPLHF
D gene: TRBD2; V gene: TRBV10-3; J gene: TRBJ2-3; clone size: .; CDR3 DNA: TGTGCCATCTCGAGCGGGAGTGCTGGCACAGATACGCAGTATTTT; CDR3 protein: CAISSGSAGTDTQYF
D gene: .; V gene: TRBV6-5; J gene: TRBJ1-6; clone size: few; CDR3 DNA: TGTGCCAGCAGTTACTTAATCGGGGGGCTTTCACCCCTCCACTTT; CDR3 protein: CASSYLIGGLSPLHF
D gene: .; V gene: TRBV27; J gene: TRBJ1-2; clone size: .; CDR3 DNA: TGTGCCAGCAGTTTATACCGCCGGCTCGAGGACAGTCCCTATGGCTACACCTTC; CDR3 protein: CASSLYRRLEDSPYGYTF
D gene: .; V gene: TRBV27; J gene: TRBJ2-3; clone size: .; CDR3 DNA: TGTGCCAGCAGCCTAATCAACGGGTACACAGATACGCAGTATTTT; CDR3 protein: CASSLINGYTDTQYF
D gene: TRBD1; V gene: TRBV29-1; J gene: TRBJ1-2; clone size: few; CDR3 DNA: TGCAGCGTCCCACGGCAGGGGGCTGGCTACACCTTC; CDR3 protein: CSVPRQGAGYTF
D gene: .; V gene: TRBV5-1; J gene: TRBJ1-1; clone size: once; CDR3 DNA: TGCGCCAGCAGCTTCTCCAGGGGGAACACTGAAGCTTTCTTT; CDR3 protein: CASSFSRGNTEAFF
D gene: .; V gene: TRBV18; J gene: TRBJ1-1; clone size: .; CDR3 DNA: TGTGCCAGCTCACCGGACATTAACACTGAAGCTTTCTTT; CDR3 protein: CASSPDINTEAFF
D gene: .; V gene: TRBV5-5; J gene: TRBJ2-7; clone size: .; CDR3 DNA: TGTGCCAGCAGCCCCTGGGCAGGGGAGTACGAGCAGTACTTC; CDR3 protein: CASSPWAGEYEQYF
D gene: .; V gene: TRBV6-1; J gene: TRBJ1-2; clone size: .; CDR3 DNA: TGTGCCAGCAGTGAAGCGACGCACAGGTCCGGCGGCTACACCTTC; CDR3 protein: CASSEATHRSGGYTF
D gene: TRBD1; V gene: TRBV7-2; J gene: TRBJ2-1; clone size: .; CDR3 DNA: TGTGCCAGCAGCTTATTGACAGGGTACAATGAGCAGTTCTTC; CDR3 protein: CASSLLTGYNEQFF
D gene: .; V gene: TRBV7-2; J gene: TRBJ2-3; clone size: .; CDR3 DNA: TGTGCCAGCAGCGGAGGTAGTTGGTTCGCAGATACGCAGTATTTT; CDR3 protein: CASSGGSWFADTQYF